Listed here are 9 T cell receptor beta chains from one sample, sequenced in a study of beta chain features in type 1 diabetes. Every bit of the isolated RNA underwent reverse transcription, so sequencing read expressed TCRB transcripts. TCRdb keeps only in-frame clones here, not all; method: immunoSEQ multiplex PCR. The sample carries tens of thousands of clones, about 55% recorded once. The material sequenced was Tregs from blood. Source of these receptors: a woman under 30 in good health.

The chain combines TRBV9 with TRBJ2-2; 8 bases line up with TRBD2. The trim removed 4 bases at V and 7 bases at J, leaving 15 bases unmatched. The CDR3 covers 17 residues. Germline CDR1 reads SGDLS; CDR2 reads YYNGEE. The CDR3 region is CASSPHGASGRGGELFF. The DNA of the CDR3 is TGTGCCAGCAGCCCCCATGGGGCTAGCGGGCGAGGCGGGGAGCTGTTTTTT. The full variable domain, its missing parts supplied by reference TRBV9 and TRBJ2-2, is DSGVTQTPKHLITATGQRVTLRCSPRSGDLSVYWYQQSLDQGLQFLIQYYNGEERAKGNILERFSAQQFPDLHSELNLSSLELGDSALYFCASSPHGASGRGGELFFGEGSRLTVL.

This clone ranks as medium-sized. The chain uses TRBV2 and TRBJ1-2, with D uncertain. Germline V CDR1 and CDR2: SNHLY, FYNNEI. The CDR3 runs to 13 residues. The V and J ends lost 1 base and 5 bases respectively, with 8 bases between them. CDR3 amino acids: CASSEDREYGYTF. CDR3 coding DNA: TGTGCCAGCAGTGAAGACCGGGAATATGGCTACACCTTC.

CDR3 nucleotide sequence: TGTGCCAGCAGTTCCCGACAGGGGGGCACTGAAGCTTTCTTT. As protein: CASSSRQGGTEAFF. The gene calls are TRBV27 and TRBJ1-1, with 9 bases fitting TRBD1. This CDR3 contains 14 residues. V shed 4 bases and J 4 bases; nucleotides not matched to a gene: 4. Germline V gene data show CDR1 as MNHEY and CDR2 as SMNVEV (reference sequence).

This clone came up once. This rearrangement joins TRBV2 to TRBJ1-3; D is undetermined. Trimming stripped 4 bases from V and 0 bases from J, with 4 bases between. In germline, CDR1 is SNHLY, CDR2 FYNNEI. This CDR3 comprises 13 residues. CDR3 bases: TGTGCCAGCAGTGTTAGCTCTGGAAACACCATATATTTT. This codes for CASSVSSGNTIYF. The complete variable domain, with remaining parts taken from reference TRBV2 and TRBJ1-3, reads EPEVTQTPSHQVTQMGQEVILRCVPISNHLYFYWYRQILGQKVEFLVSFYNNEISEKSEIFDDQFSVERPDGSNFTLKIRSTKLEDSAMYFCASSVSSGNTIYFGEGSWLTVV.

V and J are TRBV6-1 and TRBJ2-7; D perhaps matches TRBD1 (6 bases). The length of the CDR3 is 13 residues. The V gene lost 7 bases and the J gene lost 3 bases, with 13 bases spanning the gap. Germline-derived CDR1 and CDR2 are MNHNS and SASEGT. CDR3 in DNA: TGTGCCAGCATACTTACAGGGTACTACGAGCAGTACTTC. It codes for CASILTGYYEQYF.

V is TRBV7-2 and J is TRBJ2-7; a possible D gene is TRBD2 (6 bases). Germline CDR1 and CDR2: SGHTA and FQGNSA. V lost 4 bases to trimming and J lost 7 bases, with 14 bases between them. The CDR3 totals 13 residues. CDR3 nucleotide sequence: TGTGCCAGCAGCTCCAGCGGGCTCCCAGAGCAGTACTTC. It is translated as CASSSSGLPEQYF.

The gene calls are TRBV11-1 and TRBJ2-2; 8 nucleotides align to TRBD2. Germline assignment: CDR1 SGHAT and CDR2 FQDESV (reference sequence). The CDR3 contains 16 residues. The V segment lost 2 bases and the J segment 6 bases; nucleotides outside the gene matches: 8. The CDR3: CASSLRRGVDAGELFF. The CDR3 DNA reads TGTGCCAGCAGCTTAAGGCGGGGGGTGGACGCCGGGGAGCTGTTTTTT.

This chain links TRBV6-1 with TRBJ1-1; no reliable D call. The ends were cut back, 6 bases at V and 3 bases at J, with 11 bases in the middle. This CDR3 has 13 amino acids. Germline CDR1 reads MNHNS; CDR2 reads SASEGT. The CDR3: CASRPDGDTEAFF. CDR3 DNA: TGTGCCAGCAGACCCGACGGGGACACTGAAGCTTTCTTT.

The genes are TRBV6-1 and TRBJ2-3, with D perhaps TRBD2 (7 bases). The CDR3 is 15 amino acids. Germline V gene lookup returns CDR1 MNHNS and CDR2 SASEGT. Trimming took 7 bases from V and 0 from J, leaving 14 bases between them. CDR3: CASTAGALSTDTQYF. CDR3 in DNA: TGTGCCAGCACGGCGGGGGCTCTCAGCACAGATACGCAGTATTTT.